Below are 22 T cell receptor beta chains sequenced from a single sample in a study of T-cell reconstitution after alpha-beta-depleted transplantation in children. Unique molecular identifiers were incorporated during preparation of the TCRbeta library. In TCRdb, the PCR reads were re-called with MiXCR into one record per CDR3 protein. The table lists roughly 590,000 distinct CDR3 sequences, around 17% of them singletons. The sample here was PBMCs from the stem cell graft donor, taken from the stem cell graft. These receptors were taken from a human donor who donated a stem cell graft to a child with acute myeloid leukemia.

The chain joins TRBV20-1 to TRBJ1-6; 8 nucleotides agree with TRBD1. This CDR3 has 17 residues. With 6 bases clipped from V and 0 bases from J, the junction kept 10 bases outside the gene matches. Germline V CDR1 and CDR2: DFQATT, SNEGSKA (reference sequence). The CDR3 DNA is TGCAGTGCCGCTTTGACAGGGGAACGCTCCTATAATTCACCCCTCCACTTT. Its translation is CSAALTGERSYNSPLHF.

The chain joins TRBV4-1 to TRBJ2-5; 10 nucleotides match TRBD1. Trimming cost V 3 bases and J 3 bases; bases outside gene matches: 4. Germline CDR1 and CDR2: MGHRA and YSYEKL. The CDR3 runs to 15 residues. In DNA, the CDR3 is TGCGCCAGCAGCCATTTGGACAGGGGGGAAGAGACCCAGTACTTC. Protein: CASSHLDRGEETQYF.

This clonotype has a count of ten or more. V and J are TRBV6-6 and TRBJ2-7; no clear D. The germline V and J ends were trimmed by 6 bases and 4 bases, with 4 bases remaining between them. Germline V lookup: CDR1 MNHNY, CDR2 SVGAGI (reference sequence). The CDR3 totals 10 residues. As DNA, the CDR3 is TGTGCCAGCAGCCAGTACGAGCAGTACTTC. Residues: CASSQYEQYF.

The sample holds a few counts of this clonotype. The CDR3 DNA reads TGTGCCAGCAGCCCCGGACAGGGAACCTTGAACACTGAAGCTTTCTTT. Translation: CASSPGQGTLNTEAFF. This sequence joins TRBV5-5 and TRBJ1-1, with 8 bases lining up with TRBD1. Unmatched junction bases numbered 8, after V lost 4 bases and J lost 0 bases. Germline CDR1 SGHKS, CDR2 YYEKEE (reference sequence). The CDR3 contains 16 residues.

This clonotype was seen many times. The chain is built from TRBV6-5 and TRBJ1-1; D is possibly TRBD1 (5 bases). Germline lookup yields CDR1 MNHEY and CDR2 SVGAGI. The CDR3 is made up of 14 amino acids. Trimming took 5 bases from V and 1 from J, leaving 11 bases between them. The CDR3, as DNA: TGTGCCAGCAGTAACGGGACGGGGAACACTGAAGCTTTCTTT. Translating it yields CASSNGTGNTEAFF.

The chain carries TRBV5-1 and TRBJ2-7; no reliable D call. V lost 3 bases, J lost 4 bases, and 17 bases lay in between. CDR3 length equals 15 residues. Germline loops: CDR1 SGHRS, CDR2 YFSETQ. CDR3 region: CASSSLNSNSYEQYF. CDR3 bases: TGCGCCAGCAGCTCCCTGAATTCTAATAGTTACGAGCAGTACTTC.

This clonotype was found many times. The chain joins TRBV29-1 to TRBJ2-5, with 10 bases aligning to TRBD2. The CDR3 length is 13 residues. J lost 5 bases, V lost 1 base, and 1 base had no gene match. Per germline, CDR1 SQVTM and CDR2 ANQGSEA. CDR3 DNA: TGCAGCGTTGAAGGACTAGCGGGCGAGACCCAGTACTTC. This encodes CSVEGLAGETQYF.

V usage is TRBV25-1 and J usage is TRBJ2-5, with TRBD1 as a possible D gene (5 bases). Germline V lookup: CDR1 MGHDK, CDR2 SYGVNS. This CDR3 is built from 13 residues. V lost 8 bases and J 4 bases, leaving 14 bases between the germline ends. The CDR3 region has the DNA TGTGCCAGCGTGAGGCGTGGGGCAGAGACCCAGTACTTC. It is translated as CASVRRGAETQYF.

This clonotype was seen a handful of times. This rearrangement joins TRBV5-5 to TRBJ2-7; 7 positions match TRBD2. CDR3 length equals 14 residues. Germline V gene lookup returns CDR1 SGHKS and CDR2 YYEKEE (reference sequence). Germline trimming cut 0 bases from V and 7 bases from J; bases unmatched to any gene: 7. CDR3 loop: CASSLVGDGGEQYV. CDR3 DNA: TGTGCCAGCAGCTTGGTAGGGGACGGGGGGGAGCAGTACGTC.

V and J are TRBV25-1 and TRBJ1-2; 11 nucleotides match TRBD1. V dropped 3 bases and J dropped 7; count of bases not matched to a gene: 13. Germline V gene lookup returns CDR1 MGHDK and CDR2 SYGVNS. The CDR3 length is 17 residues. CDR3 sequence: CASSDRIPGQGVLGYTF. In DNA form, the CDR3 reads TGTGCCAGCAGTGACCGGATTCCGGGACAGGGGGTTCTTGGCTACACCTTC.

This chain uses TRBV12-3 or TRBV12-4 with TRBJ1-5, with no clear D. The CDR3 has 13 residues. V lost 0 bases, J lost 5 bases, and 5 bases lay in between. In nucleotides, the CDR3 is TGTGCCAGCAGTTTAGCCGAGTATCAGCCCCAGCATTTT. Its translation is CASSLAEYQPQHF.

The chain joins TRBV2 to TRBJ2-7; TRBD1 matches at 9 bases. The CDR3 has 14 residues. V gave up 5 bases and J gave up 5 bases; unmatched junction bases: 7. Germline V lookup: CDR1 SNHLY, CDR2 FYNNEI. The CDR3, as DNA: TGTGCCAGCAGTCCCCCGGGACAGGGAGACGAGCAGTACGTC. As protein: CASSPPGQGDEQYV.

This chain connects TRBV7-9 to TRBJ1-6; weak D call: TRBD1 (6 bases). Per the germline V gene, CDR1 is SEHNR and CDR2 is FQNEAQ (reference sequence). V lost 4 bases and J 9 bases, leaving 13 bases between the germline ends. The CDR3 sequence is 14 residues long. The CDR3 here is CASSSTGALSPLHF. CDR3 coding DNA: TGTGCCAGCAGCTCCACGGGGGCCCTTTCACCCCTCCACTTT.

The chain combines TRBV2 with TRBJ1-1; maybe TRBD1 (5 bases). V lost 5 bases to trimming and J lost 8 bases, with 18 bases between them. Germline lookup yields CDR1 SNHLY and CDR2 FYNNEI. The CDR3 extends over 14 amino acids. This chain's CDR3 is CASSPGWGRGEAFF. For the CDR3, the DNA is TGTGCCAGCAGTCCCGGGTGGGGAAGGGGCGAAGCTTTCTTT.

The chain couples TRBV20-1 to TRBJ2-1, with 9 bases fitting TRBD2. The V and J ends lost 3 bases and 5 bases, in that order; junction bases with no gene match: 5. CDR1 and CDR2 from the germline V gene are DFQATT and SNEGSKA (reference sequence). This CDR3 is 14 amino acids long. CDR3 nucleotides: TGCAGTGCTAGTCAGCGGGGGGTAAACAATGAGCAGTTCTTC. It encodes CSASQRGVNNEQFF.

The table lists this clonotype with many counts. The CDR3 DNA sequence: TGTGCCAGCAGTCCTAGCGGGGGGGTGAGCACAGATACGCAGTATTTT. Amino acids: CASSPSGGVSTDTQYF. The V call is TRBV7-2, the J call TRBJ2-3; TRBD2 aligns across 12 bases. Germline values: CDR1 SGHTA, CDR2 FQGNSA. The CDR3 runs to 16 residues. With V trimmed by 6 bases and J by 0 bases, 4 bases remained unmatched. The full variable domain, in which reference TRBV7-2 and TRBJ2-3 provide the parts outside the CDR3, is GAGVSQSPSNKVTEKGKDVELRCDPISGHTALYWYRQSLGQGLEFLIYFQGNSAPDKSGLPSDRFSAERTGGSVSTLTIQRTQQEDSAVYLCASSPSGGVSTDTQYFGPGTRLTVL.

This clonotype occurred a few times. The CDR3 DNA is TGTGCCAGCAGCTCCCAGACAGGAGCGTTCGAGCAGTACTTC. Its protein product is CASSSQTGAFEQYF. The chain links TRBV7-6 to TRBJ2-7; D perhaps matches TRBD1 (6 bases). This CDR3 is 14 amino acids long. The ends were cut back, 4 bases at V and 6 bases at J, with 16 bases in the middle. The germline CDR1 and CDR2 sequences are SGHVS and FNYEAQ.

The CDR3 loop is CASSPPWENTGELFF. CDR3 in DNA: TGTGCCAGCAGCCCACCCTGGGAGAACACCGGGGAGCTGTTTTTT. The V gene is TRBV7-2, the J gene TRBJ2-2; D gene uncertain. V was trimmed by 5 bases and J by 1 base, leaving 11 bases between them. Per germline, CDR1 SGHTA and CDR2 FQGNSA. The CDR3 consists of 15 residues.

The CDR3: CASSPRGESSYEQYV. The CDR3 nucleotides read TGTGCCAGCAGTCCCCGGGGTGAATCGTCCTACGAGCAGTACGTC. V gene TRBV7-9 combines with J gene TRBJ2-7; D is perhaps TRBD2 (5 bases). The CDR3 consists of 15 residues. CDR1 and CDR2 (germline): SEHNR, FQNEAQ (reference sequence). With 6 bases removed from V and 1 base from J, the gap between germline ends came to 16 bases.

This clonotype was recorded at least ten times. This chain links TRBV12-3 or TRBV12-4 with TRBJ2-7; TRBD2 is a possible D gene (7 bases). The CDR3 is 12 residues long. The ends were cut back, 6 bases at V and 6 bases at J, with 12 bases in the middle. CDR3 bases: TGTGCCAGCAGCTTGGGAGGGGGCGAGCAGTACGTC. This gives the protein CASSLGGGEQYV.

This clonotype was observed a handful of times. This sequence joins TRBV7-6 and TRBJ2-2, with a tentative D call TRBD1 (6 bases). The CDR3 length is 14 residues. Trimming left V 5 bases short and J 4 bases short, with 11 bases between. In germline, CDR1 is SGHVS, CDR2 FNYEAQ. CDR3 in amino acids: CASSRGGGTGELFF. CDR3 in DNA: TGTGCCAGCAGCCGAGGGGGTGGCACCGGGGAGCTGTTTTTT.

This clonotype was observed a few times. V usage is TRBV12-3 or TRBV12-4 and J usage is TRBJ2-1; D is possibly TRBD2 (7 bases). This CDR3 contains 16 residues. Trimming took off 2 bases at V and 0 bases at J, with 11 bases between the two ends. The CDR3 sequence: CASSLWGGSSYNEQFF. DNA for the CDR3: TGTGCCAGCAGTTTATGGGGGGGCAGCTCCTACAATGAGCAGTTCTTC.